Included here is one T cell receptor (beta chain) sequence, with context. The sample belongs to a study of blood T cell repertoires in COVID-19. As processed by the authors: Amplification with reference gene primers provided the estimates of nucleated cell counts. Method: immunoSEQ multiplex PCR; TCRdb's copy keeps in-frame clones and lacks some. V and J calls and clone size come straight from that table; D and trimming were deduced from the DNA. The sample has 150,000 to 200,000 clones, roughly 86% seen once. The CDR3 is 11 residues long. V was cut by 6 bases and J by 7 bases, with 9 bases left in between. The germline gives CDR1 MNHEY, CDR2 SVGAGI.

Sequencing was carried out using peripheral blood. The V call is TRBV6-5, the J call TRBJ1-1; tentative D call: TRBD1 (6 bases). This sequence was found in an elderly woman in a cohort sampled during active or convalescent COVID-19. The CDR3 region has the DNA TGTGCCAGCAGCTCGGACAGTGAAGCTTTCTTT. Translated: CASSSDSEAFF.